These 15 T cell receptor beta chains originate from one sample sequenced in a study of shared clonotypes between healthy human individuals. TCRdb's copy holds only in-frame clones and misses some; the assay was immunoSEQ multiplex PCR. This sample yields around 88,000 clones, of which under 80% are seen a single time; 45% to 50% belongs to the top ten. The sample consisted of memory CD8+ T cells sorted from blood. Stated subset: CD45RO+ cells pooled with CCR7-negative TemRA cells. Receptors were obtained from a man aged 25-45 years in good health.

The chain combines TRBV2 with TRBJ1-1; no firm D call. The CDR3 extends over 14 amino acids. V dropped 9 bases and J dropped 0 bases, with 14 bases sitting between them. Germline V gene lookup returns CDR1 SNHLY and CDR2 FYNNEI. CDR3: CASGGGLMNTEAFF. The DNA for the CDR3 is TGTGCCAGTGGCGGTGGCCTCATGAACACTGAAGCTTTCTTT. Full variable domain (remainder filled in from reference TRBV2 and TRBJ1-1): EPEVTQTPSHQVTQMGQEVILRCVPISNHLYFYWYRQILGQKVEFLVSFYNNEISEKSEIFDDQFSVERPDGSNFTLKIRSTKLEDSAMYFCASGGGLMNTEAFFGQGTRLTVV.

The chain carries TRBV11-3 and TRBJ2-1, with D maybe TRBD2 (5 bases). V was clipped by 5 bases and J by 5 bases, with 13 bases between them. Germline V gene sequence: CDR1 SGHNT, CDR2 YENEEA. The CDR3 totals 14 residues. CDR3 sequence reads: CASSASWGNNEQFF. The CDR3 coding sequence is TGTGCCAGCAGCGCTAGCTGGGGTAACAATGAGCAGTTCTTC.

As regards this clone: This is likely an artifact of a read error, given a far larger clone one base away. The V and J genes are TRBV5-4 and TRBJ2-7; 7 nucleotides agree with TRBD1. Germline CDR1 is SGHNT and CDR2 is YYREEE (reference sequence). CDR3 size: 12 residues. The V gene end was trimmed by 3 bases and the J gene end by 3 bases; junction bases not matched to a gene: 0. DNA for the CDR3: TGTGCCAGCAGCTGGGACAGCTACGAGCAGTACTTC. Translating gives CASSWDSYEQYF.

V and J are TRBV5-6 and TRBJ2-7; perhaps TRBD2 as D (5 bases). V was trimmed by 3 bases and J by 2 bases, leaving 27 bases between them. The CDR3 covers 19 residues. CDR1 is SGHDT, CDR2 YYEEEE, per germline. In nucleotides, the CDR3 is TGTGCCAGCAGCTCCCCATCCGACCAATTCCGGGATTTGACCTACGAGCAGTACTTC. Translating it yields CASSSPSDQFRDLTYEQYF. Complete variable domain (other parts from reference TRBV5-6 and TRBJ2-7): DAGVTQSPTHLIKTRGQQVTLRCSPKSGHDTVSWYQQALGQGPQFIFQYYEEEERQRGNFPDRFSGHQFPNYSSELNVNALLLGDSALYLCASSSPSDQFRDLTYEQYFGPGTRLTVT.

The rearrangement uses TRBV29-1 and TRBJ2-1, with 13 bases matching TRBD2. CDR3 length: 13 residues. With V trimmed by 7 bases and J by 4 bases, 1 base remained unmatched. CDR1 and CDR2 from the germline V gene are SQVTM and ANQGSEA. The CDR3 reads CSGGLAGYNEQFF. The CDR3 nucleotides read TGCAGCGGGGGACTAGCGGGATACAATGAGCAGTTCTTC.

The CDR3 sequence: CSARDLYTDTQYF. In DNA form, the CDR3 reads TGCAGCGCCCGGGACTTATACACAGATACGCAGTATTTT. V is TRBV29-1 and J is TRBJ2-3; D might be TRBD2 (6 bases). Trimming removed 7 bases at V and 2 bases at J, with 13 bases between. Germline CDR1 reads SQVTM; CDR2 reads ANQGSEA. CDR3 length: 13 residues.

This clone was detected only a few times. Other nucleotide sequences from this sample produce the same CDR3. The V and J genes are TRBV28 and TRBJ2-1, with a possible D match to TRBD2 (6 bases). Germline CDR1 MDHEN, CDR2 SYDVKM. V was cut by 3 bases and J by 4 bases, with 13 bases left in between. This CDR3 has 15 amino acids. The CDR3 here is CASSFTAGGYNEQFF. In nucleotides, the CDR3 is TGTGCCAGCAGTTTCACAGCGGGCGGTTACAATGAGCAGTTCTTC. The entire variable domain, with the rest obtained from reference TRBV28 and TRBJ2-1, is as follows: DVKVTQSSRYLVKRTGEKVFLECVQDMDHENMFWYRQDPGLGLRLIYFSYDVKMKEKGDIPEGYSVSREKKERFSLILESASTNQTSMYLCASSFTAGGYNEQFFGPGTRLTVL.

This clone was seen at least ten times. The rearrangement links TRBV1 to TRBJ2-5. TRBV1 is a pseudogene locus. The CDR3 contains 14 residues. The CDR3 DNA reads TGCACCAGCAGCCAAGATCGTGGATTGGAGACCCAGTACTTC. This gives the protein CTSSQDRGLETQYF.

The genes are TRBV5-1 and TRBJ1-5; D uncertain. The CDR3 is 16 amino acids. Trimming took off 0 bases at V and 2 bases at J, with 12 bases between the two ends. CDR1 and CDR2 from the germline V gene are SGHRS and YFSETQ. The CDR3 nucleotides are TGCGCCAGCAGCTTGGGTGAGGTTGGCGGCAATCAGCCCCAGCATTTT. This encodes CASSLGEVGGNQPQHF.

This clone was detected only a few times. The chain combines TRBV25-1 with TRBJ2-1; 7 nucleotides match TRBD2. The J segment lost 1 base and the V segment lost 10 bases, leaving 4 bases of the junction unmatched. Germline CDR1 reads MGHDK; CDR2 reads SYGVNS. The CDR3 extends over 13 amino acids. CDR3: CATQGGSYNEQFF. As DNA, the CDR3 is TGTGCCACCCAGGGAGGGTCCTACAATGAGCAGTTCTTC. The entire variable domain, with the rest obtained from reference TRBV25-1 and TRBJ2-1, is as follows: EADIYQTPRYLVIGTGKKITLECSQTMGHDKMYWYQQDPGMELHLIHYSYGVNSTEKGDLSSESTVSRIRTEHFPLTLESARPSHTSQYLCATQGGSYNEQFFGPGTRLTVL.

This rearrangement joins TRBV9 to TRBJ1-2; D not certain. V lost 4 bases to trimming and J lost 4 bases, with 11 bases between them. The CDR3 sequence is 13 residues long. Germline CDR1 and CDR2: SGDLS and YYNGEE. The DNA of the CDR3 is TGTGCCAGCAGCACCTATGAGGCCTATGGCTACACCTTC. This encodes CASSTYEAYGYTF.

The chain uses TRBV9 and TRBJ2-7; the D is unclear. Germline CDR1 and CDR2: SGDLS and YYNGEE. This CDR3 spans 15 amino acids. V gave up 0 bases and J gave up 4 bases, with 14 bases separating them. The CDR3 DNA reads TGTGCCAGCAGCGTAGCCCCCAACACGGAATACGAGCAGTACTTC. This gives the protein CASSVAPNTEYEQYF.

The V gene is TRBV7-2, the J gene TRBJ1-2; 8 nucleotides line up with TRBD1. V lost 5 bases and J lost 4; bases outside the gene matches: 9. Germline assignment: CDR1 SGHTA and CDR2 FQGNSA. This CDR3 has 15 residues. The CDR3 protein is CASSIGTGLGYGYTF. The CDR3 region has the DNA TGTGCCAGCAGCATAGGGACAGGACTAGGCTATGGCTACACCTTC.

The chain carries TRBV5-6 and TRBJ2-7; no definite D call. The ends were cut back, 4 bases at V and 1 base at J, with 6 bases in the middle. In germline, CDR1 is SGHDT, CDR2 YYEEEE. This CDR3 contains 12 residues. CDR3 sequence: CASSHVSYEQYF. The CDR3 nucleotides are TGTGCCAGCAGCCATGTTTCCTACGAGCAGTACTTC. Combining the CDR3 with reference TRBV5-6 and TRBJ2-7 gives the whole variable domain DAGVTQSPTHLIKTRGQQVTLRCSPKSGHDTVSWYQQALGQGPQFIFQYYEEEERQRGNFPDRFSGHQFPNYSSELNVNALLLGDSALYLCASSHVSYEQYFGPGTRLTVT.

V usage is TRBV28 and J usage is TRBJ2-7, with 9 bases that match TRBD2. J gave up 2 bases and V 2 bases, and 1 base lay outside the gene matches. CDR3 length: 14 amino acids. Per the germline V gene, CDR1 is MDHEN and CDR2 is SYDVKM. The CDR3 DNA is TGTGCCAGCAGTTTAATAGCGGGAGCCTACGAGCAGTACTTC. Translation gives CASSLIAGAYEQYF.